The sequence of this T cell receptor (beta chain) was determined in a study of blood T cell repertoires in COVID-19 (dated by TCRdb to about 2020). The study in broad terms: Samples from collaborators originated in the United States, Italy and Spain and spanned both the acute and convalescent phases of COVID-19. The prospective study material was composed of cDNA or gDNA derived from T cells, B-cell-depleted T cells, or PBMCs. The dataset comprised deeply sampled blood TCRbeta repertoires from subjects exposed to, actively infected with, or recovered from COVID-19. The repertoires were made available in a free public database intended to serve as a resource for research on the immune response to SARS-CoV-2. Samples came from the ongoing ImmuneRACE study (first 160 participants) plus 1,254 subjects from 6 global collaborators. The sample metadata nearly always contained a de-identified subject ID, COVID-19 status, age in years and sex. HLA class I and class II types, where available, came from metadata supplied by the sample provider rather than from assay-based typing.

A note on this clone: This clone's antigen is unknown. The record has no base qualities; no much larger clone is one base away.

A second Seattle source provided samples from volunteer blood donors who had recovered from COVID-19. The collaborating institutions used their own protocols to collect whole blood in K2EDTA tubes. For TCRbeta analysis, collaborators shipped samples in one of three forms: frozen whole blood, isolated PBMCs, or DNA extracted from either of those sample types. For CDR1 and CDR2, the germline V gene lists SNHLY and FYNNEI. Relative to germline, V is missing 5 bases and J is missing 5 bases, with 4 bases of the junction outside any gene match. The CDR3 measures 14 amino acids from cysteine to phenylalanine. The entry retains the CDR3 DNA only, 42 bases that are in frame from base 1. The immunoSEQ Assay, a bias-controlled multiplex PCR, was used to amplify TCRbeta CDR3 regions from genomic DNA. In the original analysis: The number of nucleated cells in each sample was estimated from the amplification of reference gene primers within the assay. Sequence reads were collapsed and filtered to measure the absolute abundance of every unique TCRbeta CDR3 rearrangement. For each sample, productive Simpson clonality was calculated as the square root of Simpson's diversity index over productive rearrangements. TCRdb took this table from immuneACCESS and kept in-frame rearrangements with V and J called. Such tables lack part of the clones; where checked against another copy, unresolved V genes explain under half of the gap, and the rest is unexplained. The DNA gave D and trimming, while V, J and clone size come from that table. The sample table lists about 130,000 clones, around 73% of them with a count of one. The ten largest clones take up approximately 11% of the sample.

The investigation overall reported the following: How much clinical and demographic metadata was included differed by source and by participant, and the metadata was provided uncurated.

The receptor's source is a man aged 55-75 years who had recovered from COVID-19. The sequence joins TRBV2 to TRBJ1-1; TRBD1 fits 11 bases in the junction. Sequenced: peripheral blood. The CDR3 corresponds to CASSQDRGLTEAFF. The bases read TGTGCCAGCAGTCAGGACAGGGGGCTTACTGAAGCTTTCTTT.